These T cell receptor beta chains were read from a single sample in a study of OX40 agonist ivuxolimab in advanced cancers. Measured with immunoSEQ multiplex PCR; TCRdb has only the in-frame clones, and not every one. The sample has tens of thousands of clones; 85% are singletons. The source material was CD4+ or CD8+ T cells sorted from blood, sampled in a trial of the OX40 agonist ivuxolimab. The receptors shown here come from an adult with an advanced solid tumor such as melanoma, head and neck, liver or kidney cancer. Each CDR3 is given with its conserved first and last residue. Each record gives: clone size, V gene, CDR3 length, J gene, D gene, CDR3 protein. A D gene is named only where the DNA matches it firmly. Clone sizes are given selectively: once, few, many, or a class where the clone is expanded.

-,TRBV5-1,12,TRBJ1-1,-,CASSFTGPEAFF
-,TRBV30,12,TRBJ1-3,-,CAWSKQGNTIYF
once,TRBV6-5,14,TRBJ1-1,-,CASSYSIGNIEAFF
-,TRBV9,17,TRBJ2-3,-,CASSVLTGWVGTDTQYF
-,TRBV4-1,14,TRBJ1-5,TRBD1,CASSQPDRDQPQHF
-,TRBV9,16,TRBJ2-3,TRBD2,CASSPGGIPSTDTQYF
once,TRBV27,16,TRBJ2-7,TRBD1,CASSSLTGQGFHEQYF
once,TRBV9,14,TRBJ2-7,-,CASSAGFLAYEQYF
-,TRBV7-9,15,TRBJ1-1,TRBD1,CASSSGQGLTAEAFF
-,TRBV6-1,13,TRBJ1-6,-,CASSPTEKLALHF
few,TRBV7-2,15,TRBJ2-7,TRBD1,CASSLQGGASYEQYF
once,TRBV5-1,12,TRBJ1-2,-,CASSLVGTGYTF
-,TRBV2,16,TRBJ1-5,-,CASRALGGWGNQPQHF
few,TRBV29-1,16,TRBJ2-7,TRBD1,CSVENSGQGRIDEQYF
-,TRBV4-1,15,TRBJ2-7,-,CASSPRTDSSYEQYF
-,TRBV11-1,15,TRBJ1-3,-,CASSTRQAWENTIYF
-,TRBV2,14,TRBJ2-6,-,CASSSISGANVLTF
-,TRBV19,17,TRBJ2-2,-,CASSVWGGTGYTGELFF
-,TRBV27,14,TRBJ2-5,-,CASRWSRGAETQYF
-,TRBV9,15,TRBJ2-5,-,CASSVGAGQQETQYF
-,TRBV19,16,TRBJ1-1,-,CASSPLEQGKNTEAFF
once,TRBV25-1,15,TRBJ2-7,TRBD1,CASSESRGLTYEQYF
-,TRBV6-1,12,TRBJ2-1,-,CASSYSYNEQFF
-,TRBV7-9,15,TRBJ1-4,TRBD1,CASSSLTGDSEKLFF
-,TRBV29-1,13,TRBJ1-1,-,CSVEGQMNTEAFF
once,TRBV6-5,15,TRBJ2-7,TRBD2,CASSRRLAASYEQYF
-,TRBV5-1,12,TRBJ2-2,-,CASSQNTGELFF
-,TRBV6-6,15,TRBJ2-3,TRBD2,CASSWTSGGTDTQYF
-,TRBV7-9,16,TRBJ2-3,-,CASSLGARAGTDTQYF
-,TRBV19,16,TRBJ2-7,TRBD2,CASSSPRTSGNDEQYF
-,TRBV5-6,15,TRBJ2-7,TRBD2,CASSSLSSGPYEQYF
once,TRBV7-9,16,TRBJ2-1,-,CASSLPGSLPYNEQFF
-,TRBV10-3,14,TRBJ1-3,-,CAIRDGSSGNTIYF
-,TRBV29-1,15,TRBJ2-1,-,CSVEGRESSYNEQFF
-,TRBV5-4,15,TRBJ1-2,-,CASSHRDGLRGGYTF
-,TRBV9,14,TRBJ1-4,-,CASSRGSTNEKLFF
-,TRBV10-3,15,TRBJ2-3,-,CAISGGQFATDTQYF
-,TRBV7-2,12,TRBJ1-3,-,CASSLSGNTIYF
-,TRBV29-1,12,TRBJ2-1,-,CSVEAGGNEQFF
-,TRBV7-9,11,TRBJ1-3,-,CASSRGNTIYF